This T cell receptor beta chain is drawn from a study of T cell responses to AZD1222 COVID-19 vaccine (dated by TCRdb to the early 2020s). Study-level background: A total of 230 to 250 trial participants underwent TCR sequencing, of whom some 200 had received two doses of AZD1222 and around 25 had received two doses of the MenACWY control vaccine. Trial participants were enrolled into age subgroups of 18-55, 56-69 and 70-plus years, which contained roughly 150, 30 and 60 TCR-sequenced participants, respectively.

Study-wide findings and limitations: Nearly half of unique spike-specific TCRs reportedly recognized epitopes outside regions mutated in the B.1.351 and B.1.1.7 variants. In the small 56-69-year group, the increase in depth fell short of significance, most likely because of low power. Because no day 14 peak-response samples were available, repertoires were characterized only after the peak T cell response. Spike-specific TCR breadth and depth rose significantly after two AZD1222 doses compared with day 0 and with MenACWY recipients. Vaccine-associated CD4 TCRs spanned the whole spike protein, with dominant responses in regions 160-218 and 743-854. Conclusions about previously exposed vaccinees were limited because only a handful of AZD1222 recipients were SARS-CoV-2 seropositive at baseline. Most participants were white British and females outnumbered males, and the authors suggested that clonal diversity may have been underestimated.

CDR1 and CDR2 are drawn from the germline V gene: SGHTS, YDEGEE. V trim: 4 bases; J trim: 5 bases; unmatched bases: 18. CDR3 length: 19 amino acids, cysteine to phenylalanine. Of all the DNA, just the CDR3 is kept, 57 bases in frame from base 1. The time point label for this specimen denotes: baseline before first vaccination. The treatment or condition label here, explained by the study, means: meningococcal conjugate vaccine given as trial control. Vaccinee samples came from UK trials COV001 and COV002, including a single-blind randomized controlled phase 2/3 trial of AZD1222 (ChAdOx1 nCoV-19) in healthy adults. Trial participant PBMC samples were collected at day 0 and day 28 after the second dose for TCRbeta chain sequencing. In the case of this clone: What this receptor recognizes is not known. No base quality information exists; no much larger clone differs at one position.

The CDR3 regions of human TCRbeta chains were analyzed by immunosequencing. Concerning the study's data processing: Repertoire TCRs were checked for matches against a reference library of SARS-CoV-2-specific TCRs that had been generated using the MIRA antigen-specificity platform. Breadth meant the fraction of unique TCRs that were SARS-CoV-2-associated, whereas depth meant the fraction of total T cells that were SARS-CoV-2-associated. Each spike-specific TCR was assigned to its reactive spike region and to a CD4 or CD8 class using the MIRA data. Log10-transformed breadth and depth values were compared by one-way ANOVA with Sidak's multiple comparisons tests. TCRdb took this table from immuneACCESS and kept in-frame rearrangements with V and J called. Such tables lack part of the clones; where checked against another copy, unresolved V genes explain under half of the gap, and the rest is unexplained. V and J calls and clone size are those listed in that table; D and trimming were worked out from the DNA. The table for this sample lists tens of thousands of clones; just over 90% of them were counted only once. Less than 5.5% of the sample comes from the top ten.

This sequence originates from an adult in good health. The rearrangement joined TRBV5-8 to TRBJ2-7; the central 13 bases match TRBD2. Sample: peripheral blood, taken on day 0 of MenACWY control vaccination. The CDR3 corresponds to CASSPRTSGSYFLVHEQYF. At the DNA level, the sequence is TGTGCCAGCAGCCCGAGGACTAGCGGGAGTTATTTTCTGGTCCACGAGCAGTACTTC.